Shown below are 3 T cell receptor beta chains from a single sample sequenced in a study of T cells in Graves' hyperthyroidism and ophthalmopathy. Template material for amplifying TCR beta CDR3 regions consisted of RNA transcripts. The TCR CDR3 first-round RT-PCR relied on the HTBI primer set. One entry per CDR3 protein, called by TCRdb with MiXCR from the multiplex PCR reads. The sample comprises about 320,000 distinct CDR3 sequences, approximately 16% of which are singletons, and around a third rests with the top ten. Material: blood. Receptors were obtained from a young man with Graves' hyperthyroidism.

The chain employs TRBV5-1 and TRBJ2-5; weak D call: TRBD2 (5 bases). V was pared by 5 bases and J by 4 bases, with 12 bases between. The germline CDR1 and CDR2 sequences are SGHRS and YFSETQ. This CDR3 region has 13 residues. DNA of the CDR3: TGCGCCAGCAGTTTCGGGAACTCAGAGACCCAGTACTTC. Translation: CASSFGNSETQYF.

The chain is built from TRBV4-1 and TRBJ1-6, with D perhaps matching TRBD1 (6 bases). The CDR3 sequence is 16 residues long. Germline V gives CDR1 MGHRA, CDR2 YSYEKL. Trimming took off 2 bases at V and 5 bases at J, with 13 bases between the two ends. The CDR3 reads CASSQFRDINNSPLHF. CDR3 in DNA: TGCGCCAGCAGCCAATTTCGGGACATTAATAATTCACCCCTCCACTTT.

The rearrangement uses TRBV19 and TRBJ1-5, with TRBD1 as a possible D gene (5 bases). CDR3 length: 16 amino acids. V was pared by 5 bases and J by 3 bases, with 17 bases between. From germline, CDR1 is LNHDA and CDR2 SQIVND (reference sequence). The DNA of the CDR3 is TGTGCCAGTAGTTTAAATCGCGGACATCTCAATCAGCCCCAGCATTTT. It yields the protein CASSLNRGHLNQPQHF.